These T cell receptor beta chains were read from a single sample in a study of shared clonotypes between healthy human individuals. Profiled with immunoSEQ multiplex PCR; TCRdb holds only in-frame clones, not every one. The repertoire holds nearly 750,000 clones, with around 70% as singletons. The specimen sequenced was memory CD4+ T cells sorted from blood. The receptors originated from a woman aged 25 to 39 in good health. The CDR3 runs from the conserved cysteine through the conserved F or W.

v_call cdr3_aa
TRBV15 CATSRDPAFSGNTIYF
TRBV23-1 CASSHRGGQGARETQYF
TRBV20-1 CSAPRDTEAFF
TRBV28 CASSQSLRLEAFF
TRBV29-1 CSVVGGSNTGELFF
TRBV9 CASSVGTGGNYGYTF
TRBV4-2 CASSQAPQYSAALEQFF
TRBV27 CASSPRTGSFFHEQYF
TRBV19 CASCSGRAEDEQFF
TRBV27 CASSISRDYNEQFF
TRBV25-1 CASSDGTGGFYEQYF
TRBV4-1 CASSQDEGQSLYGYTF
TRBV11-2 CASRKPGQSSSGANVLTF
TRBV28 CASGWITSEAFF
TRBV28 CASRVQGRAYEQYF
TRBV7-3 CASSEGTGPYEQYF
TRBV5-5 CASSPAAGTKNIQYF
TRBV12-2 CAKPNLSGGSYNEQFF
TRBV14 CASSHTGGYTEAFF
TRBV6-1 CASSENHGGYTF
TRBV2 CASTEVRAPGYTF
TRBV27 CASSLSTGPSTGELFF
TRBV27 CASRGQIDSYEQYF
TRBV19 CASSIGVVPQPQHF
TRBV18 CASSPRVAKNIQYF
TRBV29-1 CSVEKHNEQYF
TRBV28 CASSFASLAGRNEQFF
TRBV19 CASSFASNQPQHF
TRBV9 CASSVAAGISTDTQYF
TRBV27 CASSLSRRGRIGEQYF
TRBV5-6 CASSFTGVYEQYF
TRBV27 CASSLGGTLEYNEQFF
TRBV28 CASTPGSYEQYF
TRBV19 CASSRTGGNQPQHF
TRBV28 CAHSRGGSYNEQFF
TRBV29-1 CSVSLAGGPGELFF
TRBV27 CASSGQGLNEKLFF
TRBV29-1 CSAGGTGKADTQYF
TRBV18 CASSPWLAGDGGTGELFF
TRBV5-6 CASSLALAGNEQHF
TRBV7-2 CASSLRLTDYGYTF
TRBV27 CASRMGQTNTEAFF
TRBV10-3 CAINSGTGVSYEQYF
TRBV7-2 CASSHFSGHNEQFF